This T cell receptor beta chain appears in the sequencing data of a study of T cell responses to AZD1222 COVID-19 vaccine. Whole-study findings and limits: Recipients of two AZD1222 doses showed rising Spike-specific TCR breadth and depth. White British ancestry dominated among donors, who included more females, and clonal diversity was possibly underestimated. Among AZD1222 vaccinees, only 5 to 7 were seropositive at baseline. CD4 TCRs associated with vaccination spanned spike, dominating at 160-218 and 743-854.

V gave up 4 bases and J gave up 5 bases, with 8 bases separating them. The CDR3 contains 12 residues. Germline CDR1 LNHDA, CDR2 SQIVND (reference sequence). This clone was seen a single time. Its antigen is unidentified. Libraries were prepared by immunoSEQ multiplex PCR; TCRdb keeps only in-frame clonotypes and omits some of them. The repertoire consists of approximately 67,000 clones, with around 86% occurring once and the leading ten covering 2% to 2.5%. The chain recombines TRBV19 with TRBJ1-2; possible D gene TRBD1, 5 bases. The TCR was taken from an adult in good health. Material: peripheral blood, obtained on day 0 of AZD1222 vaccination. The CDR3 region is CASSTGRYGYTF. The DNA for the CDR3 is TGTGCCAGTAGTACAGGGCGATATGGCTACACCTTC.